These 2 T cell receptor beta chains share one sample of origin, sequenced in a study of blood T cell repertoires in COVID-19. Sequencing used immunoSEQ multiplex PCR; TCRdb keeps in-frame clones, though not all of them. The sample carries over 200,000 clones, over 75% recorded once. What was sequenced was PBMCs or T cells enriched from blood (not recorded which). Receptor source: a woman aged 30 to 39 who had been exposed to COVID-19.

This clone was seen a handful of times. The rearrangement joins TRBV7-9 to TRBJ2-3, with a weak D call TRBD1 (6 bases). This CDR3 spans 15 amino acids. Trimming took 3 bases from V and 3 from J, leaving 13 bases between them. Germline CDR1 reads SEHNR; CDR2 reads FQNEAQ (reference sequence). The CDR3 here is CASSLTGKGTDTQYF. For the CDR3, the DNA is TGTGCCAGCAGCTTGACAGGCAAGGGGACAGATACGCAGTATTTT.

CDR3 amino acids: CASSLMGGTEAFF. The DNA for the CDR3 is TGTGCCAGCAGCCTAATGGGAGGGACTGAAGCTTTCTTT. The chain recombines TRBV3-1 (or the pseudogene TRBV3-2) with TRBJ1-1, with D unclear. The CDR3 consists of 13 residues. Germline V gene sequence: CDR1 LGHDT, CDR2 YNNKEL (reference sequence). The V end was cut by 4 bases, the J end by 5 bases, with 11 bases between.